Listed below are T cell receptor beta chains from one sample, sequenced in a study of blood T cells in healthy people across ages. TCRdb itself ran the 5' RACE reads through MiXCR, one entry per CDR3 protein. The sample yields roughly 800,000 distinct CDR3 sequences, about 25% seen once. The same sample was also studied in work on T cells of mothers and their children.

Sequenced sample: blood. The receptors shown here come from a boy aged 5-17 years in good health. CDR3s include the opening cysteine and the closing phenylalanine or tryptophan. A D gene is named only where the DNA matches it firmly. Rows may omit the clone size; those that give it use once, few, many or a size class.

size	J	V	D	DNA	CDR3
NA	TRBJ2-2	TRBV10-3	TRBD1	TGTGCCATCAGCGGGACAGGGAGCGGGAACACCGGGGAGCTGTTTTTT	CAISGTGSGNTGELFF
few	TRBJ2-3	TRBV10-3	NA	TGTGCCATCAGTGAGGTGGGAGTAGCTGCAGATACGCAGTATTTT	CAISEVGVAADTQYF
few	TRBJ1-4	TRBV18	NA	TGTGCCAGCTCACCCTTAGGGACGGAAGATAATGAAAAACTGTTTTTT	CASSPLGTEDNEKLFF
few	TRBJ1-4	TRBV4-1	NA	TGCGCCAGCAGCCAAGATGAAGGGGTGTGGGTTGCAACTAATGAAAAACTGTTTTTT	CASSQDEGVWVATNEKLFF
NA	TRBJ2-7	TRBV2	NA	TGTGCCAGCAGTGCAAACGGGCTAGCGCAATACGAGCAGTACTTC	CASSANGLAQYEQYF
NA	TRBJ2-3	TRBV5-5	TRBD2	TGTGCCAGCAGCTTGGGGCTAGCGGGGTTCGGGGGTACGCAGTATTTT	CASSLGLAGFGGTQYF
NA	TRBJ2-5	TRBV20-1	NA	TGCAGTGCCCCCCCACGCGCCAGGGTCGGAGAGACCCAGTACTTC	CSAPPRARVGETQYF
few	TRBJ1-2	TRBV7-9	TRBD1	TGTGCCAGCAGCTTAGATGGGACAGCAGACTATGGCTACACCTTC	CASSLDGTADYGYTF
NA	TRBJ2-5	TRBV20-1	TRBD2	TGCAGTGCTAGACGAACTAGCGGGAGGCCCCAAGAGACCCAGTACTTC	CSARRTSGRPQETQYF
few	TRBJ2-3	TRBV29-1	TRBD2	TGCAGCGTTGAGGGTGCCCTAGCGGGAGGCACAGATACGCAGTATTTT	CSVEGALAGGTDTQYF
NA	TRBJ2-1	TRBV28	NA	TGTGCCAGCAGTTCTCCGGGAGTGGCCTACAATGAGCAGTTCTTC	CASSSPGVAYNEQFF
NA	TRBJ2-5	TRBV5-6	TRBD1	TGTGCCAGCAGCCAGGACAGGGGTTCCCAGTACTTC	CASSQDRGSQYF
NA	TRBJ2-5	TRBV5-1	NA	TGCGCCAGCAGCTTGGGGGACGGCCAAGAGACCCAGTACTTC	CASSLGDGQETQYF
once	TRBJ1-1	TRBV7-2	NA	TGTGCCAGCAGCCCGCCCAGCAGGCAGAACACTGAAGCTTTCTTT	CASSPPSRQNTEAFF
NA	TRBJ2-2	TRBV11-2	TRBD1	TGTGCCAGCAGCTTAGGACAGGGGACGCCATTGACCGGGGAGCTGTTTTTT	CASSLGQGTPLTGELFF
NA	TRBJ2-2	TRBV6-2/TRBV6-3	NA	TGTGCCAGCACCACGGGATTCCGGGCCCGGAGCTGGGAGCTGTTTTTT	CASTTGFRARSWELFF
NA	TRBJ2-6	TRBV4-2	NA	TGTGCCAGCAGCTCGAGGGGGGGTTCTGGGGCCAACGTCCTGACTTTC	CASSSRGGSGANVLTF